The rows below give T cell receptor beta chains drawn from one sample of a study of cytomegalovirus exposure and HLA in healthy donors. The table came from immunoSEQ multiplex PCR; TCRdb's copy has only in-frame clones and leaves some out. The sample has 85,000 to 130,000 clones, under 80% seen once; the top ten hold approximately 3.7%. The sequenced sample was PBMCs. The receptors originated from a man aged 55 to 70 in good health and CMV-seronegative. Each CDR3 is given with its conserved first and last residue. A D gene is named only where the DNA matches it firmly. The size field is filled for only some rows; it gives once, few, many or a size class.

D gene	V gene	J gene	clone size	CDR3 protein	CDR3 DNA
-	TRBV20-1	TRBJ2-4	-	CSATESFAQYF	TGCAGTGCTACGGAGAGTTTTGCTCAGTACTTC
TRBD2	TRBV7-6	TRBJ2-1	-	CASSLVPSGSYSYNEQFF	TGTGCCAGCAGCTTAGTGCCTAGCGGGAGTTACTCCTACAATGAGCAGTTCTTC
-	TRBV18	TRBJ2-3	-	CASSSYAGSGTDTQYF	TGTGCCAGCTCATCGTACGCAGGATCTGGCACAGATACGCAGTATTTT
-	TRBV30	TRBJ2-5	-	CAWGQLPGGSQYF	TGTGCCTGGGGCCAATTACCAGGGGGGTCCCAGTACTTC
TRBD2	TRBV10-3	TRBJ2-5	-	CAISEGSSGGEETQYF	TGTGCCATCAGTGAAGGGTCTAGCGGGGGGGAGGAGACCCAGTACTTC
TRBD2	TRBV19	TRBJ2-3	-	CASMRGGALDTQYF	TGTGCCAGTATGCGCGGGGGGGCCTTGGATACGCAGTATTTT
TRBD1	TRBV2	TRBJ1-1	-	CASSRTGGFSTEAFF	TGTGCCAGCAGCCGGACAGGGGGCTTTAGCACTGAAGCTTTCTTT
-	TRBV2	TRBJ2-1	-	CASSAQGSGEQFF	TGTGCCAGCAGTGCACAGGGAAGCGGTGAGCAGTTCTTC
-	TRBV19	TRBJ1-4	-	CASSISARVNEKLFF	TGTGCCAGTAGTATTTCCGCCAGGGTGAATGAAAAACTGTTTTTT
TRBD1	TRBV19	TRBJ1-2	once	CASRSGGQVGYGYTF	TGTGCCAGTAGATCAGGGGGCCAGGTTGGTTATGGCTACACCTTC
-	TRBV11-2	TRBJ2-5	-	CASSLGSAAGETQYF	TGTGCCAGCAGCTTAGGGTCGGCCGCAGGAGAGACCCAGTACTTC
-	TRBV15	TRBJ1-2	-	CATSRARVQDGYTF	TGTGCCACCAGCAGAGCTAGGGTACAGGATGGCTACACCTTC
-	TRBV5-1	TRBJ1-2	-	CASSSGQSNYGYTF	TGCGCCAGCAGCTCAGGACAGTCTAACTATGGCTACACCTTC
-	TRBV6-1	TRBJ1-6	-	CASSEAQGNYNSPLHF	TGTGCCAGCAGTGAAGCACAGGGAAACTATAATTCACCCCTCCACTTT
-	TRBV2	TRBJ1-1	-	CASSGRDTEAFF	TGTGCCAGCAGTGGGAGGGACACTGAAGCTTTCTTT
-	TRBV2	TRBJ1-1	-	CASSVGAGTEAFF	TGTGCCAGCAGTGTCGGAGCTGGGACTGAAGCTTTCTTT
TRBD2	TRBV6-5	TRBJ2-3	-	CATSPSRTSGGTQYF	TGTGCCACTTCTCCGTCCAGAACTAGCGGGGGAACGCAGTATTTT
TRBD1	TRBV30	TRBJ1-2	-	CAWSSTGGDGYTF	TGTGCCTGGAGTTCGACAGGGGGCGATGGCTACACCTTC
-	TRBV27	TRBJ2-1	-	CASKRGEQFF	TGTGCCAGCAAAAGAGGGGAGCAGTTCTTC
-	TRBV2	TRBJ1-2	-	CASSGANRAGYTF	TGTGCCAGCAGTGGAGCAAATAGAGCTGGCTACACCTTC
-	TRBV28	TRBJ1-2	once	CASSLAGYSYTF	TGTGCCAGCAGTTTAGCAGGGTATAGCTACACCTTC
-	TRBV7-2	TRBJ1-2	few	CASSLEAGNNYGYTF	TGTGCCAGCAGCTTAGAGGCAGGGAATAACTATGGCTACACCTTC
-	TRBV6-6	TRBJ1-5	-	CASSSQGNSNQPQHF	TGTGCCAGCAGCTCACAGGGTAATAGCAATCAGCCCCAGCATTTT
TRBD1	TRBV18	TRBJ1-5	-	CASSQGQGGNQPQHF	TGTGCCAGCTCACAAGGACAGGGCGGCAATCAGCCCCAGCATTTT
TRBD1	TRBV30	TRBJ1-1	-	CAWGVAGTGGYTEAFF	TGTGCCTGGGGTGTAGCCGGGACAGGGGGCTATACTGAAGCTTTCTTT
-	TRBV7-2	TRBJ1-5	-	CASSLGGGGNQPQHF	TGTGCCAGCAGCTTAGGGGGCGGTGGCAATCAGCCCCAGCATTTT
TRBD2	TRBV6-6	TRBJ2-5	-	CASSYSSGGGQETQYF	TGTGCCAGCAGTTACTCGTCGGGGGGGGGACAAGAGACCCAGTACTTC
TRBD2	TRBV19	TRBJ2-1	-	CASLTKAGSYNEQFF	TGTGCCAGCCTGACTAAAGCGGGGTCCTACAATGAGCAGTTCTTC
TRBD2	TRBV30	TRBJ2-3	few	CASGLAGGPSTDTQYF	TGTGCCTCGGGACTAGCGGGGGGTCCTAGCACAGATACGCAGTATTTT
-	TRBV7-9	TRBJ2-3	-	CASSLSRRTRGGGDTQYF	TGTGCCAGCAGCTTATCCCGAAGGACCAGGGGCGGCGGAGATACGCAGTATTTT
TRBD1	TRBV25-1	TRBJ1-4	-	CASSGDSEKLFF	TGTGCCAGCAGTGGGGACAGTGAAAAACTGTTTTTT
-	TRBV19	TRBJ1-6	-	CASSRPGDSPLHF	TGTGCCAGTAGTAGGCCAGGGGATTCACCCCTCCACTTT
-	TRBV2	TRBJ1-5	-	CASTPVLGGNQPQHF	TGTGCCAGCACCCCTGTATTAGGGGGAAATCAGCCCCAGCATTTT
-	TRBV5-1	TRBJ2-2	-	CASSLRLPSTGELFF	TGCGCCAGCAGCTTGCGACTTCCGTCCACCGGGGAGCTGTTTTTT
-	TRBV5-4	TRBJ1-1	-	CASSPGLKNTEAFF	TGTGCCAGCAGCCCCGGACTGAAGAACACTGAAGCTTTCTTT
TRBD2	TRBV9	TRBJ2-3	-	CASSVGRGLAGVTDTQYF	TGTGCCAGCAGCGTAGGGAGGGGACTAGCGGGGGTCACAGATACGCAGTATTTT
TRBD1	TRBV5-4	TRBJ2-5	-	CASSFQQGAWETQYF	TGTGCCAGCAGCTTCCAACAGGGGGCTTGGGAGACCCAGTACTTC